The rows below give T cell receptor beta chains drawn from one sample of a study of control samples from healthy donors and cancer patients. Only in-frame clones appear in the TCRdb table, and some are missing; sequencing was by immunoSEQ multiplex PCR. The table includes around 120,000 clones, 85% to 95% detected once. The sample taken for sequencing was blood. The receptors derive from a man under 40 in good health. The CDR3 runs from the conserved cysteine through the conserved F or W. The size entry is marked missing in some rows and otherwise reads once, few, many or a size class.

cdr3_aa clone_size v_call
CAISELITAYQGAGDEQYF - TRBV10-3
CASSYRPDTQYF once TRBV6-6
CAWKGRGGLYNEQFF - TRBV30
CASSAFSGGQAPRQQFF - TRBV6-1
CASSLCGLLYTEAFF - TRBV7-7
CASRRTVYSTDTQYF - TRBV28
CASNSGRYNSPLHF - TRBV6-6
CASSFGQAFF - TRBV28
CASRPRQGPGSGNTIYF - TRBV7-9
CASSLLGQGHGYTF once TRBV27
CASSNQIQETQYF - TRBV6-5
CASSRTLMNTEAFF - TRBV2
CASSPTASSYNSPLHF - TRBV18